This T cell receptor beta chain was captured in a study of cytotoxic CD8 clonotypes in ibrutinib-treated CLL. Study-wide context: The subjects consisted of about eleven relapsed/refractory and fewer than 16 treatment-naive individuals, with 17 IGHV unmutated.

General study points: Baseline values of clonality outstripped age-matched healthy donors and followed circulating CD8+ T-cell counts. Collection times varied between progressing and sustained-remission patients.

Per the germline V gene, CDR1 is SGHVS and CDR2 is FNYEAQ. CDR3 length: 13 residues. The germline V and J ends were trimmed by 2 bases and 1 base, with 5 bases remaining between them. Sequencing used immunoSEQ multiplex PCR; TCRdb keeps in-frame clones, though not all of them. In the table there are some 130,000 clones, roughly 88% of which are singletons. Worth noting for this clone: What it binds is not known.

Investigators sourced about 2 micrograms of genomic DNA from cryopreserved PBMCs for TCR beta libraries. This sequence was found in a human donor with chronic lymphocytic leukemia. V is TRBV7-6 and J is TRBJ1-1, with D maybe TRBD1 (5 bases). The specimen comprised PBMCs, sampled after 24 months of ibrutinib treatment. DNA for the CDR3: TGTGCCAGCAGCTTACAGGGGAACACTGAAGCTTTCTTT. It specifies CASSLQGNTEAFF.